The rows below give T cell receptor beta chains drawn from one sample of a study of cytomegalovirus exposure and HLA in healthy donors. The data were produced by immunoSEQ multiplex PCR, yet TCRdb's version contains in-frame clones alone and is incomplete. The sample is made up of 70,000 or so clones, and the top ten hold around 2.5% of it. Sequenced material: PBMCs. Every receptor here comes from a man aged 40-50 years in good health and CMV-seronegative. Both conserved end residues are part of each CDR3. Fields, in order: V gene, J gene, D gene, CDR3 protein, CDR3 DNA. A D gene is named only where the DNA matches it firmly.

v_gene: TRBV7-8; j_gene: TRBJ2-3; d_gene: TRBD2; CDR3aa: CASSGGLKDTQYF; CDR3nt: TGTGCCAGCTCGGGGGGGCTTAAAGATACGCAGTATTTT
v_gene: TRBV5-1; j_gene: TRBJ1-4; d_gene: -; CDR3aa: CASSSMNNAGREEKLFF; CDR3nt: TGCGCCAGCAGCTCAATGAACAACGCGGGTAGAGAAGAAAAACTGTTTTTT
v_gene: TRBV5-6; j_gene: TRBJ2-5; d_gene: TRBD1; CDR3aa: CASSLAGGPQETQYF; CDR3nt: TGTGCCAGCAGCTTGGCAGGGGGTCCCCAAGAGACCCAGTACTTC
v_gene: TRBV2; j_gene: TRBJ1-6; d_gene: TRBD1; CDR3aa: CASSRRQGSYNSPLHF; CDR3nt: TGTGCCAGCAGCCGTAGACAGGGCTCCTATAATTCACCCCTCCACTTT
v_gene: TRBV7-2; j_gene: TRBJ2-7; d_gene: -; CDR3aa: CASSRSSGQHYEQYF; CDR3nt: TGTGCCAGCAGTCGTTCCTCCGGACAGCACTACGAGCAGTACTTC
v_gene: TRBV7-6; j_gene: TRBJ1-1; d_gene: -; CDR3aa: CASSLDEAEAFF; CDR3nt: TGTGCCAGCAGCTTAGATGAGGCTGAAGCTTTCTTT
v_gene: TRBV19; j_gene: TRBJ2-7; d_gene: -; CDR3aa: CASTGGGHHEQYF; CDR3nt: TGTGCCAGTACTGGGGGGGGGCACCACGAGCAGTACTTC
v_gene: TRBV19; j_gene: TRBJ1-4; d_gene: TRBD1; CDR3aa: CASSIVPGQLFF; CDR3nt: TGTGCCAGTAGTATAGTTCCGGGACAGCTGTTTTTT
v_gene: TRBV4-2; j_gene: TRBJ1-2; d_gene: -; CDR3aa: CASSQDLQNYGYTF; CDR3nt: TGTGCCAGCAGCCAAGATCTGCAGAACTATGGCTACACCTTC
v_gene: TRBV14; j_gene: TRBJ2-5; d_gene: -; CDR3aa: CASSPWDFGRETQYF; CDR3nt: TGTGCCAGCAGCCCCTGGGACTTCGGTCGGGAGACCCAGTACTTC
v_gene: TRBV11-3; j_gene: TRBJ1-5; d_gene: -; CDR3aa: CASPREAGNQPQHF; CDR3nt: TGTGCCAGCCCGCGGGAGGCAGGCAATCAGCCCCAGCATTTT
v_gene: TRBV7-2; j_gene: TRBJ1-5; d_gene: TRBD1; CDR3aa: CASSQYGQGTQPQHF; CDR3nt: TGTGCCAGCAGCCAATACGGACAGGGCACTCAGCCCCAGCATTTT
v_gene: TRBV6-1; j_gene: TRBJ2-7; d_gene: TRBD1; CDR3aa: CGSGGAYEQYF; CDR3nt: TGTGGCTCAGGGGGTGCTTACGAGCAGTACTTC
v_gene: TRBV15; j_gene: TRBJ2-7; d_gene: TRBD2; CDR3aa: CATSRDGGTSSYEQYF; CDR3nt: TGTGCCACCAGCAGAGATGGGGGGACTAGCTCCTACGAGCAGTACTTC